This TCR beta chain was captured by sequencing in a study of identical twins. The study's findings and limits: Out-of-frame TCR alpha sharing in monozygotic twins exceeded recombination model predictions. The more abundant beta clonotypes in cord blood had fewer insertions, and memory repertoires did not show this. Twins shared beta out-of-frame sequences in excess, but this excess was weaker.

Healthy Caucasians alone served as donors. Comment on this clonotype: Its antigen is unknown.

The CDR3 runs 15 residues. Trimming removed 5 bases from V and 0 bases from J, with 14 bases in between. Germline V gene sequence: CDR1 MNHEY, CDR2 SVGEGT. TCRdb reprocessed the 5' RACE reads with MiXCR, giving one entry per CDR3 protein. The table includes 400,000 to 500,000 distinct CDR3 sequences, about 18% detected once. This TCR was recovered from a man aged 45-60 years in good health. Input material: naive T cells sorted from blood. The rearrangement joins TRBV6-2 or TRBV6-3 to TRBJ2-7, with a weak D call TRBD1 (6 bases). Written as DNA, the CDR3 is TGTGCCAGCAGTCGATCAGGGGCGAACTCCTACGAGCAGTACTTC. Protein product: CASSRSGANSYEQYF.